Reported below is one T cell receptor beta chain. Both 60 Vbeta primers and 13 Jbeta primers went into the PCR. Sequencing was performed with immunoSEQ multiplex PCR; in TCRdb, only in-frame clones are kept and a portion is missing. Of about 190,000 clones listed, over 60% are singletons. Germline V lookup: CDR1 SGDLS, CDR2 YYNGEE. The CDR3 spans 16 residues. J gave up 5 bases and V 0 bases, and 10 bases lay outside the gene matches. This sample is part of a study of cytomegalovirus exposure and HLA in healthy donors. The V and J genes are TRBV9 and TRBJ2-5, with TRBD1 matching over 7 bases. This clonotype originated in a man aged 25 to 40 in good health and CMV-seropositive. Sequenced material: PBMCs. The CDR3: CASSVGTGPRTETQYF. CDR3 bases: TGTGCCAGCAGCGTAGGGACAGGCCCACGGACGGAGACCCAGTACTTC.